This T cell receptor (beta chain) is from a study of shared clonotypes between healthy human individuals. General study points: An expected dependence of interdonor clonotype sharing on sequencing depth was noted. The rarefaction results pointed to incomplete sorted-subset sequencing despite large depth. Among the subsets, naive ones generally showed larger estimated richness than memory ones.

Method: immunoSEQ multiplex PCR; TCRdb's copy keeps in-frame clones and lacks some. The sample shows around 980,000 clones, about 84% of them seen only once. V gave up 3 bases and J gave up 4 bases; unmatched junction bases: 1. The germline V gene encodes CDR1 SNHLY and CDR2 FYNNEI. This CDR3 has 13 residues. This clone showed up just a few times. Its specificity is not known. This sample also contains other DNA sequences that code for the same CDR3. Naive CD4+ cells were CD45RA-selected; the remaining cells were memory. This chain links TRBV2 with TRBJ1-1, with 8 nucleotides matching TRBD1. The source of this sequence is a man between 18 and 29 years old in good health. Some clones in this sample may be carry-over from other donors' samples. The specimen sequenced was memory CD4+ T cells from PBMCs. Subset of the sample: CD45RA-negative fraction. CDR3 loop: CASSDRGRTEAFF. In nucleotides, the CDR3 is TGTGCCAGCAGTGACAGGGGGCGCACTGAAGCTTTCTTT.